This T cell receptor beta chain was captured in a study of T cell changes during pregnancy in multiple sclerosis (dated by TCRdb to between 2019 and 2020). Study-level background: The study looked at changes in the T cell repertoire across pregnancy in women with multiple sclerosis.

CDR1 and CDR2 are read off the germline V gene (reference sequence) as LNHDA and SQIVND. V and J are truncated by 4 bases and 0 bases respectively, leaving an intervening sequence of 10 bases. The CDR3 runs 15 residues from the cysteine to the phenylalanine. The CDR3 DNA has 45 bases and is translated from base 1. Comments on this clone: It lacks a known antigen. No base quality values were provided; no much bigger clone lies one nucleotide off.

The method was the immunoSEQ multiplex PCR assay. The immuneACCESS repertoire file appears here via TCRdb, limited to in-frame rearrangements. These files lack a portion of the clones; in checked studies, under half of the deficit traces to unresolved V genes, and the cause of the others is not known. Counted in this sample were under 60,000 clones; around 92% of them appeared once. The ten largest make up approximately 0.6% of the sample. Sample: CD4+ T cells from peripheral blood mononuclear cells, taken after pregnancy. The chain uses TRBV19 and TRBJ1-3; the D gene is possibly TRBD1, with 6 bases matching. The sequence was obtained from a female donor with multiple sclerosis, enrolled in a pregnancy study. In nucleotides, the sequence is TGTGCCAGTAGTAGACAGGCGACCTCTGGAAACACCATATATTTT. This translates into CASSRQATSGNTIYF.